This record concerns one T cell receptor beta chain sequence. The data originate from a study of shared clonotypes between healthy human individuals. The method was immunoSEQ multiplex PCR; TCRdb's version includes in-frame clones alone and lacks a portion of them. The sample yields more than 1.2 million clones, roughly 98.5% seen once. V lost 6 bases and J lost 1, with 9 bases in between. CDR1 MDHEN and CDR2 SYDVKM come from the germline V gene. The CDR3 totals 14 residues. This TCR derives from a man aged 25-45 years in good health. The chain links TRBV28 to TRBJ2-2; D perhaps matches TRBD1 (5 bases). The sample taken for sequencing was naive CD4+ T cells sorted from blood. Subset given: CD45RA+ positively selected. CDR3: CASRLDRNTGELFF. The CDR3 nucleotides are TGTGCCAGCAGACTCGACAGGAACACCGGGGAGCTGTTTTTT.